This T cell receptor beta chain was identified during a study of OX40 agonist ivuxolimab in advanced cancers. Study-level background: The mean age was approximately 60 years, ranging from roughly 23 to 79, with 65% to 90% of participants male.

The CDR3 consists of 14 residues. The J segment lost 8 bases and the V segment lost 5 bases, leaving 8 bases of the junction unmatched. Germline CDR1 is SGHDT and CDR2 is YYEEEE. Findings and limits, study-wide: In the 0.1 to 3.0 mg/kg range, CD4+ and CD8+ blood T cells had expanded clonally by week 6. It was not determined which antigens were specifically recognized by the peripheral T cells that had undergone clonal expansion. Among the lowest levels of clonal expansion were found in partial responders at 0.1-3.0 mg/kg.

Profiled with immunoSEQ multiplex PCR; TCRdb holds only in-frame clones, not every one. The repertoire holds approximately 78,000 clones, with roughly 88% as singletons. Of note for this clone: The antigen remains unidentified.

The chain links TRBV5-6 to TRBJ1-4; 8 bases align to TRBD1. This TCR derives from an adult with an advanced solid tumor such as melanoma, head and neck, liver or kidney cancer. Sequenced material: CD4+ or CD8+ T cells sorted from blood, taken in a trial of the OX40 agonist ivuxolimab. In nucleotides, the CDR3 is TGTGCCAGCAGACCACAGGGGGGACAGGAAAAACTGTTTTTT. Encoded protein: CASRPQGGQEKLFF.